This T cell receptor beta chain was retrieved from a study of OX40 agonist ivuxolimab in advanced cancers. On the study more broadly: Patients took ivuxolimab, an agonistic anti-OX40 (CD134) antibody. Eligibility rules accepted prior anti-PD-1, anti-PD-L1 or anti-CTLA-4 therapy, and under 45% had some.

Generated by immunoSEQ multiplex PCR, the TCRdb table keeps only in-frame clones and is missing some. The sample holds 65,000 or so clones, approximately 90% seen once. Regarding the study as a whole: Among the lowest peripheral clonal expansion occurred in 0.1-3.0 mg/kg partial responders.

This CDR3 region has 14 residues. Germline V lookup: CDR1 GTSNPN, CDR2 SVGIG (reference sequence). Deletions cut 5 bases from V and 4 bases from J, with 15 bases between. A note on this clone: Its antigen is undetermined.

The chain carries TRBV30 and TRBJ2-1; D is ambiguous. This sample comprised CD4+ or CD8+ T cells sorted from blood, obtained in a trial of the OX40 agonist ivuxolimab. This clonotype originated in an adult with an advanced solid tumor such as melanoma, head and neck, liver or kidney cancer. CDR3 sequence (DNA): TGTGCCTGGGGGAAGGCTAATGGTTACAATGAGCAGTTCTTC. This gives the protein CAWGKANGYNEQFF.